This T cell receptor (beta chain) derives from a study of blood T cells in healthy people across ages. With a J-beta primer mix and a sample-barcoded 5' primer, a second PCR ran roughly 6 to 11 cycles. Each CDR3 protein is one row after TCRdb ran MiXCR on the 5' RACE reads. The repertoire consists of about 800,000 distinct CDR3 sequences, with around 25% occurring once and the leading ten covering under 4.5%. Study findings and constraints: A roughly linear fall in TCR beta diversity per million T cells was seen with increasing age.

A note on this clonotype: Antigen: not known.

The junction had 12 bases not matched to a gene; V was cut back by 5 bases and J by 3 bases. Per germline, CDR1 SEHNR and CDR2 FQNEAQ (reference sequence). The CDR3 covers 16 residues. These same records also appear under a second study, on T cells of mothers and their children. Turning to that study: It was observed that no persistent microchimeric T cell clones could be detected.

The receptor's source is a boy between 10 and 17 years old in good health. Material for sequencing was blood. This chain links TRBV7-9 with TRBJ2-7, with 8 bases fitting TRBD2. The CDR3 bases are TGTGCCAGCAGCCCGAGGCTAGCGGGCGACTTCTACGAGCAGTACTTC. It encodes CASSPRLAGDFYEQYF. Supplemented by reference TRBV7-9 and TRBJ2-7, the full variable domain reads DTGVSQNPRHKITKRGQNVTFRCDPISEHNRLYWYRQTLGQGPEFLTYFQNEAQLEKSRLLSDRFSAERPKGSFSTLEIQRTEQGDSAMYLCASSPRLAGDFYEQYFGPGTRLTVT.